The sequence of this T cell receptor beta chain was determined in a study of T cells in Graves' hyperthyroidism and ophthalmopathy. Study context: The authors collected peripheral blood at initial diagnosis, before any treatment.

Amplification targeted TCR beta CDR3 regions from RNA transcripts. HTBI primers were used for first-round RT-PCR of the TCR CDR3. Each CDR3 protein gets one entry after TCRdb re-called the multiplex PCR reads with MiXCR. The sample consists of 250,000 to 400,000 distinct CDR3 sequences, roughly 13% of them appearing once. Study-level results: The model identified upcoming ophthalmopathy a median 6.5 months ahead of onset.

Uncontrolled infection, other autoimmune disease, pregnancy or lactation excluded patients. This clonotype was seen many times. The target antigen is unknown. The CDR3 runs to 16 residues. The germline gives CDR1 SEHNR, CDR2 FQNEAQ (reference sequence). With 4 bases clipped from V and 4 bases from J, the junction kept 6 bases outside the gene matches. J is TRBJ2-5 and V is TRBV7-9; TRBD2 matches 13 bases. The TCR was taken from a woman aged 35 to 49 with Graves' ophthalmopathy. The source material was blood. Here the CDR3 DNA reads TGTGCCAGCAGCTATGGGACTAGCGGGGATTCAGAGACCCAGTACTTC. It yields the protein CASSYGTSGDSETQYF.